The T cell receptor (beta chain) under discussion was sequenced for a study of shared clonotypes between healthy human individuals. This CDR3 has 14 residues. CDR1 and CDR2 from the germline V gene are MDHEN and SYDVKM. Trimming cost V 5 bases and J 5 bases; bases outside gene matches: 1. The repertoire was sequenced with immunoSEQ multiplex PCR; TCRdb's copy has only in-frame clones and lacks some. The repertoire holds approximately 460,000 clones, with around 77% as singletons. This clone has a handful of counts. Sequencing used PBMCs. This sequence joins TRBV28 and TRBJ2-2; 11 positions agree with TRBD2. This TCR was sampled from a middle-aged woman in good health. Some clones in this sample may be carry-over from other donors' samples. CDR3 bases: TGTGCCAGCAGTACTAGCGGGAGAACCGGGGAGCTGTTTTTT. Translated, it gives CASSTSGRTGELFF.